These 25 T cell receptor beta chains originate from one sample sequenced in a study of T cell repertoires in cytomegalovirus infection. TCRdb independently ran MiXCR on the reads; one entry per CDR3 protein. The sample lists 570,000 or so distinct CDR3 sequences; approximately 40% were seen once. No cognate antigen is known for these TCRs. The sample here was cultured PBMCs, taken from culture after CMV antigen stimulation. The receptors stem from a human donor in good health (CMV status not recorded). Some clones in this sample may be carry-over from other donors' samples.

The CDR3 nucleotides are TGCGCCAGCAGCGAATCGGGACAGGGATATGGCTACACCTTC. It yields the protein CASSESGQGYGYTF. The chain employs TRBV5-1 and TRBJ1-2; 9 bases are shared with TRBD1. The germline V gene encodes CDR1 SGHRS and CDR2 YFSETQ. This CDR3 comprises 14 residues. The trim removed 4 bases at V and 5 bases at J, leaving 6 bases unmatched.

The CDR3 region is CASSNPGTTLADTQYF. The CDR3 DNA is TGTGCCAGCAGCAACCCCGGGACTACCCTCGCGGATACGCAGTATTTT. The chain employs TRBV7-9 and TRBJ2-3; 7 nucleotides match TRBD2. Germline-derived CDR1 and CDR2 are SEHNR and FQNEAQ (reference sequence). The CDR3 length is 16 residues. The ends lost 5 bases at V and 6 bases at J; junction bases unmatched: 14. The full variable domain, rest sourced from reference TRBV7-9 and TRBJ2-3, is DTGVSQNPRHKITKRGQNVTFRCDPISEHNRLYWYRQTLGQGPEFLTYFQNEAQLEKSRLLSDRFSAERPKGSFSTLEIQRTEQGDSAMYLCASSNPGTTLADTQYFGPGTRLTVL.

The V call is TRBV9, the J call TRBJ2-1, with a possible D match to TRBD2 (7 bases). The germline V gene encodes CDR1 SGDLS and CDR2 YYNGEE. The CDR3 is made up of 15 amino acids. V lost 4 bases to trimming and J lost 10 bases, with 21 bases between them. The CDR3 DNA sequence: TGTGCCAGCAGCTCCTGGGGGGGGGGCCAAGAAGAGCAGTTCTTC. Translation gives CASSSWGGGQEEQFF. Full variable domain (missing parts from reference TRBV9 and TRBJ2-1): DSGVTQTPKHLITATGQRVTLRCSPRSGDLSVYWYQQSLDQGLQFLIQYYNGEERAKGNILERFSAQQFPDLHSELNLSSLELGDSALYFCASSSWGGGQEEQFFGPGTRLTVL.

This clonotype was recorded a few times. The chain has TRBV7-8 and TRBJ1-5; D gene unclear. Germline V gives CDR1 SGHVS, CDR2 FQNEAQ. The CDR3 contains 18 residues. Trimming took off 4 bases at V and 6 bases at J, with 25 bases between the two ends. The CDR3 loop reads CASSSAALRRFGFQPQHF. The CDR3 nucleotides read TGTGCCAGCAGCTCTGCCGCTCTTCGACGGTTCGGTTTTCAGCCCCAGCATTTT. Complete variable domain (other parts from reference TRBV7-8 and TRBJ1-5): GAGVSQSPRYKVAKRGQDVALRCDPISGHVSLFWYQQALGQGPEFLTYFQNEAQLDKSGLPSDRFFAERPEGSVSTLKIQRTQQEDSAVYLCASSSAALRRFGFQPQHFGDGTRLSIL.

The chain carries TRBV7-6 and TRBJ1-4; a weak D match, TRBD1 (6 bases). The germline V gene encodes CDR1 SGHVS and CDR2 FNYEAQ. Trimming took 1 base from V and 8 from J, leaving 11 bases between them. The CDR3 consists of 14 residues. The CDR3 coding sequence is TGTGCCAGCAGCTTAGTGGGGGGCTCAGAAAAACTGTTTTTT. Amino acid sequence: CASSLVGGSEKLFF.

This chain joins TRBV7-2 and TRBJ1-2; D gene ambiguous. V lost 1 base and J lost 4, with 10 bases in between. The CDR3 is 14 residues long. Per the germline V gene, CDR1 is SGHTA and CDR2 is FQGNSA. This CDR3 reads CASSLEWTSYGYTF. CDR3 nucleotide sequence: TGTGCCAGCAGCTTAGAATGGACTTCCTATGGCTACACCTTC.

The chain is built from TRBV12-3 or TRBV12-4 and TRBJ2-1; TRBD2 aligns across 10 bases. This CDR3 is built from 15 residues. V was pared by 5 bases and J by 6 bases, with 7 bases of the junction left unmatched. The CDR3 spells CASSPFSGRINEQFF. The DNA for the CDR3 is TGTGCCAGCAGTCCCTTTAGCGGGAGGATCAATGAGCAGTTCTTC.

The V call is TRBV5-1, the J call TRBJ2-5; D is undetermined. The germline V gene has CDR1 SGHRS and CDR2 YFSETQ. Trimming took 7 bases from V and 5 from J, leaving 15 bases between them. This CDR3 is built from 13 residues. Here the CDR3 reads CASFQSGRETQYF. The DNA of the CDR3 is TGCGCCAGCTTCCAGAGTGGACGGGAGACCCAGTACTTC.

For the CDR3, the DNA is TGTGCCAGCAGCGCCACTAGCGGGAGGCCCCGTTCGGTCGAGCAGTACTTC. Protein product: CASSATSGRPRSVEQYF. The gene calls are TRBV7-2 and TRBJ2-7, with TRBD2 matching 12 bases. Per the germline V gene, CDR1 is SGHTA and CDR2 is FQGNSA. CDR3 length equals 17 residues. Trimming removed 5 bases from V and 6 bases from J; junction bases left unmatched: 14.

The V call is TRBV7-2, the J call TRBJ1-2; D remains unclear. CDR3 length: 14 residues. V lost 8 bases and J 1 base, leaving 14 bases between the germline ends. Germline V gene sequence: CDR1 SGHTA, CDR2 FQGNSA. This chain's CDR3 is CASGFEWNNYGYTF. CDR3 in DNA: TGTGCCAGCGGATTCGAGTGGAATAACTATGGCTACACCTTC.

In DNA form, the CDR3 reads TGCAGTGGGGCGACAGGGACCGAGCAGTACTTC. Protein sequence: CSGATGTEQYF. The V gene is TRBV20-1, the J gene TRBJ2-7, with 7 positions matching TRBD1. CDR1 and CDR2 from the germline V gene are DFQATT and SNEGSKA (reference sequence). CDR3 length equals 11 residues. The J segment lost 6 bases and the V segment lost 7 bases, leaving 6 bases of the junction unmatched.

The chain couples TRBV2 to TRBJ1-1; 10 nucleotides align to TRBD1. With V trimmed by 7 bases and J by 5 bases, 10 bases remained unmatched. Germline assignment: CDR1 SNHLY and CDR2 FYNNEI. This CDR3 has 15 residues. The CDR3: CASKPVRDRGTEAFF. The CDR3 DNA is TGTGCCAGCAAGCCTGTCAGGGACAGGGGTACTGAAGCTTTCTTT.

V gene TRBV12-3 or TRBV12-4 combines with J gene TRBJ2-3; D is perhaps TRBD2 (6 bases). V gave up 7 bases and J gave up 0 bases, with 11 bases separating them. The CDR3 sequence is 14 residues long. CDR3 loop: CASKLSGSTDTQYF. CDR3 DNA sequence: TGTGCCAGCAAACTTAGCGGAAGCACAGATACGCAGTATTTT.

This sequence joins TRBV7-8 and TRBJ2-1; no definite D call. V lost 4 bases to trimming and J lost 5 bases, with 15 bases between them. Germline CDR1 reads SGHVS; CDR2 reads FQNEAQ. The CDR3 loop spans 15 amino acids. CDR3 region: CASSSSSGRDNEQFF. As DNA, the CDR3 is TGTGCCAGCAGCTCCTCTTCCGGCCGCGACAATGAGCAGTTCTTC.

This chain uses TRBV4-1 with TRBJ1-2; 7 nucleotides match TRBD1. Germline CDR1 MGHRA, CDR2 YSYEKL. V lost 4 bases to trimming and J lost 0 bases; unmatched junction nucleotides: 11. The CDR3 has 17 residues. The CDR3 spells CASSRSTGWVANYGYTF. In DNA form, the CDR3 reads TGCGCCAGCAGCCGCTCGACAGGGTGGGTAGCTAACTATGGCTACACCTTC.

This clonotype was counted many times. The chain couples TRBV7-2 to TRBJ2-1; 11 bases match TRBD2. The ends lost 8 bases at V and 7 bases at J; junction bases unmatched: 7. The CDR3 is 14 amino acids. Germline V CDR1 and CDR2: SGHTA, FQGNSA. The CDR3 nucleotides read TGTGCCAGCTCAGTAGCGGGGGGGTCGAATGAGCAGTTCTTC. It specifies CASSVAGGSNEQFF.

This clonotype has only a few counts. The chain combines TRBV11-3 with TRBJ2-7; D perhaps matches TRBD2 (6 bases). The CDR3 sequence is 13 residues long. Germline V CDR1 and CDR2: SGHNT, YENEEA. Trimming took off 5 bases at V and 3 bases at J, with 11 bases between the two ends. The CDR3 DNA follows: TGTGCCAGCAGCCGGGGGTCACACTACGAGCAGTACTTC. Translation gives CASSRGSHYEQYF.

This clonotype appeared a few times. The chain links TRBV5-1 to TRBJ2-3; D is possibly TRBD2 (6 bases). V lost 7 bases and J 4 bases, leaving 22 bases between the germline ends. CDR3 size: 16 residues. From germline, CDR1 is SGHRS and CDR2 YFSETQ. For the CDR3, the DNA is TGCGCCAGCCGAGCCACGGCGTCCGGCGGGGCAGATACGCAGTATTTT. Its translation: CASRATASGGADTQYF.

V usage is TRBV20-1 and J usage is TRBJ2-3, with TRBD2 as a possible D gene (6 bases). The V end lost 2 bases, the J end lost 0 bases, and 15 bases lay between the germline ends. The CDR3 extends over 16 amino acids. Per germline, CDR1 DFQATT and CDR2 SNEGSKA (reference sequence). CDR3 sequence: CSARIFTTSSTDTQYF. DNA for the CDR3: TGCAGTGCTAGAATTTTTACGACTAGTAGCACAGATACGCAGTATTTT.

V usage is TRBV2 and J usage is TRBJ2-2; unclear D gene. CDR3 length: 13 residues. Trimming stripped 6 bases from V and 4 bases from J, with 9 bases between. The germline V gene encodes CDR1 SNHLY and CDR2 FYNNEI. CDR3 residues: CASSANPTGELFF. As DNA, the CDR3 is TGTGCCAGCAGCGCAAACCCCACCGGGGAGCTGTTTTTT.

The chain recombines TRBV19 with TRBJ1-5; D not resolved. The germline V gene encodes CDR1 LNHDA and CDR2 SQIVND (reference sequence). The CDR3 extends over 15 amino acids. V lost 7 bases and J lost 0, with 13 bases in between. Here the CDR3 DNA reads TGTGCCAGTACCCCCTACGGCTATAGCAATCAGCCCCAGCATTTT. Translating gives CASTPYGYSNQPQHF.

This clonotype was seen a few times. The chain couples TRBV20-1 to TRBJ2-7, with TRBD2 matching 8 bases. Germline V lookup: CDR1 DFQATT, CDR2 SNEGSKA (reference sequence). V shed 6 bases, J shed 2 bases, and the junction held 9 bases outside the gene matches. The CDR3 loop spans 14 amino acids. For the CDR3, the DNA is TGCAGTGCCTCGCGGGGGGCGGGACCCTACGAGCAGTACTTC. It yields the protein CSASRGAGPYEQYF.

The chain carries TRBV11-2 and TRBJ1-1; 12 bases align to TRBD1. Germline V gene data show CDR1 as SGHAT and CDR2 as FQNNGV. V gave up 3 bases and J gave up 10 bases; unmatched junction bases: 6. CDR3 length equals 14 residues. DNA for the CDR3: TGTGCCAGCAGCTTCACCGGGACAGGGGGCGTAGCTTTCTTT. This encodes CASSFTGTGGVAFF.

The V gene is TRBV2, the J gene TRBJ1-4; D possibly corresponds to TRBD1 (6 bases). Trimming shortened V by 11 bases and J by 4 bases, and 11 bases separated the two germline ends. The germline V gene encodes CDR1 SNHLY and CDR2 FYNNEI. This CDR3 comprises 12 residues. As DNA, the CDR3 is TGTGCCGGTCGGGGGCTTAATGAAAAACTGTTTTTT. This gives the protein CAGRGLNEKLFF.

This clonotype was counted ten times or more. The V call is TRBV7-2, the J call TRBJ2-7, with 7 bases matching TRBD2. The J segment lost 6 bases and the V segment lost 7 bases, leaving 12 bases of the junction unmatched. The CDR3 totals 14 residues. Per germline, CDR1 SGHTA and CDR2 FQGNSA. This CDR3 reads CASIKGGGSGEQYF. The CDR3 DNA reads TGTGCCAGCATTAAAGGCGGCGGGAGTGGCGAGCAGTACTTC.